What follows are 21 T cell receptor beta chains derived from one specimen sequenced in a study of blood T cell repertoires in COVID-19 (dated by TCRdb to 2020 to 2022). Libraries were built with the immunoSEQ multiplex PCR assay. Here the immuneACCESS table is served through TCRdb, limited to in-frame sequences with V and J called. Missing clones are a known gap in these copies; in checked studies unresolved V genes cover under half, and the rest lacks a known reason. In all, the sample holds about 390,000 clones, and approximately 87% of those were seen once. The top ten clones comprise 10% of the sample. Sequencing was performed on PBMCs or T cells enriched from blood (not recorded which). These receptors all come from a woman between 45 and 60 years old who had recovered from COVID-19.

This clone was detected only once. The V and J genes are TRBV10-3 and TRBJ1-2; maybe TRBD1 (6 bases). The CDR3 covers 15 residues. V lost 0 bases to trimming and J lost 7 bases, with 15 bases between them. Germline assignment: CDR1 ENHRY and CDR2 SYGVKD. CDR3 sequence (DNA): TGTGCCATCAGTGAGTCGGTAGGGCAGGGGATTGGCTACACCTTC. It codes for CAISESVGQGIGYTF.

The V gene is TRBV7-8, the J gene TRBJ2-7; 7 bases align to TRBD1. The CDR3 consists of 13 residues. CDR1 and CDR2 from the germline V gene are SGHVS and FQNEAQ. V was pared by 4 bases and J by 9 bases, with 9 bases of the junction left unmatched. CDR3 nucleotide sequence: TGTGCCAGCAGCTATACAGGGGAAAGGGTGCAGTACTTC. Translation: CASSYTGERVQYF.

The chain uses TRBV30 and TRBJ2-5; 9 nucleotides line up with TRBD2. Trimming cost V 4 bases and J 3 bases; bases outside gene matches: 12. CDR1 and CDR2 (germline): GTSNPN, SVGIG (reference sequence). This CDR3 region has 16 residues. CDR3 DNA: TGTGCCTGGATCGAAGGCGGACTAGCGACGAAAGAGACCCAGTACTTC. Its protein product is CAWIEGGLATKETQYF.

CDR3 nucleotide sequence: TGTGCCAGCAGTGAATCGGGGGGCTTGGAGGAAAAACTGTTTTTT. Encoded protein: CASSESGGLEEKLFF. The chain recombines TRBV6-1 with TRBJ1-4; TRBD1 might be the D (6 bases). This CDR3 has 15 amino acids. Germline assignment: CDR1 MNHNS and CDR2 SASEGT. Trimming left V 2 bases short and J 8 bases short, with 15 bases between.

V usage is TRBV2 and J usage is TRBJ1-4; no firm D call. The V gene's germline CDR1 is SNHLY and CDR2 FYNNEI. Trimming took off 6 bases at V and 3 bases at J, with 8 bases between the two ends. The CDR3 has 13 amino acids. For the CDR3, the DNA is TGTGCCAGCAGCTACGGGGCTAATGAAAAACTGTTTTTT. It specifies CASSYGANEKLFF. The full variable domain, in which reference TRBV2 and TRBJ1-4 provide the parts outside the CDR3, is EPEVTQTPSHQVTQMGQEVILRCVPISNHLYFYWYRQILGQKVEFLVSFYNNEISEKSEIFDDQFSVERPDGSNFTLKIRSTKLEDSAMYFCASSYGANEKLFFGSGTQLSVL.

The rearrangement joins TRBV7-6 to TRBJ2-7; TRBD2 aligns across 14 bases. CDR3 length: 17 amino acids. The germline V gene encodes CDR1 SGHVS and CDR2 FNYEAQ. V lost 5 bases to trimming and J lost 6 bases; unmatched junction nucleotides: 12. CDR3 residues: CASSPRATSGGASEQYF. The CDR3 DNA follows: TGTGCCAGCAGCCCGCGCGCGACTAGCGGGGGGGCCTCCGAGCAGTACTTC.

The chain joins TRBV20-1 to TRBJ1-1, with 8 bases fitting TRBD1. The germline V gene encodes CDR1 DFQATT and CDR2 SNEGSKA (reference sequence). The CDR3 is made up of 14 amino acids. V shed 3 bases, J shed 4 bases, and the junction held 7 bases outside the gene matches. The CDR3 region is CSASDPGQATEAFF. The CDR3 nucleotides read TGCAGTGCTAGTGACCCGGGACAGGCCACTGAAGCTTTCTTT.

This chain uses TRBV27 with TRBJ1-5; D gene uncertain. This CDR3 spans 14 amino acids. Germline assignment: CDR1 MNHEY and CDR2 SMNVEV (reference sequence). V lost 2 bases and J lost 3, with 8 bases in between. The CDR3 spells CASSLVRDNQPQHF. The CDR3 DNA sequence: TGTGCCAGCAGTTTAGTCCGCGACAATCAGCCCCAGCATTTT.

The chain recombines TRBV4-1 with TRBJ2-3; 12 bases align to TRBD2. The CDR3 is 20 amino acids. CDR1 is MGHRA and CDR2 is YSYEKL in the germline V gene. The ends lost 3 bases at V and 3 bases at J; junction bases unmatched: 16. Here the CDR3 DNA reads TGCGCCAGCAGCCACTACCCCCTCCCGACTAGCGGGGGCCGGACAGATACGCAGTATTTT. Encoded protein: CASSHYPLPTSGGRTDTQYF.

A word on this clone: Other DNA sequences in this specimen translate into the identical CDR3. The rearrangement joins TRBV5-1 to TRBJ1-6, with no clear D. Trimming cost V 0 bases and J 0 bases, with 7 bases left between them. The CDR3 spans 16 residues. The germline V gene has CDR1 SGHRS and CDR2 YFSETQ. The CDR3 loop reads CASSLDPSSYNSPLHF. The CDR3 DNA follows: TGCGCCAGCAGCTTGGACCCGAGCTCCTATAATTCACCCCTCCACTTT.

This chain connects TRBV9 to TRBJ1-2, with 12 bases lining up with TRBD1. Germline CDR1 reads SGDLS; CDR2 reads YYNGEE. This CDR3 spans 18 amino acids. Unmatched junction bases numbered 12, after V lost 0 bases and J lost 6 bases. In DNA form, the CDR3 reads TGTGCCAGCAGCGTAGGAGCCGGGACAGGGGGCGCGGGGGATGGCTACACCTTC. Its translation is CASSVGAGTGGAGDGYTF.

The rearrangement links TRBV6-2 or TRBV6-3 to TRBJ1-3; D remains unclear. This CDR3 has 16 residues. CDR1 MNHEY and CDR2 SVGEGT come from the germline V gene. Trimming stripped 2 bases from V and 8 bases from J, with 19 bases between. Written as DNA, the CDR3 is TGTGCCAGCAGTTACGCTCGGATCTTCGGGCGGGACACCATATATTTT. Protein sequence: CASSYARIFGRDTIYF.

This sequence joins TRBV7-9 and TRBJ1-1; TRBD1 might be the D (6 bases). V lost 5 bases and J 1 base, leaving 11 bases between the germline ends. Germline lookup yields CDR1 SEHNR and CDR2 FQNEAQ (reference sequence). The CDR3 consists of 14 residues. The CDR3 is CASSKTGTNTEAFF. For the CDR3, the DNA is TGTGCCAGCAGCAAGACAGGTACGAACACTGAAGCTTTCTTT.

This chain connects TRBV9 to TRBJ1-1, with 8 bases fitting TRBD1. Germline CDR1 SGDLS, CDR2 YYNGEE. V dropped 2 bases and J dropped 1; count of bases not matched to a gene: 7. CDR3 length: 16 residues. CDR3 in amino acids: CASSVSVGQGNTEAFF. In DNA, the CDR3 is TGTGCCAGCAGCGTGAGTGTTGGACAGGGGAACACTGAAGCTTTCTTT.

The chain's CDR3 is CASSRTGVQPQHF. CDR3 bases: TGTGCCAGCAGTAGGACAGGGGTTCAGCCCCAGCATTTT. The rearrangement joins TRBV12-3 or TRBV12-4 to TRBJ1-5; 9 nucleotides agree with TRBD1. Unmatched junction bases numbered 2, after V lost 5 bases and J lost 6 bases. This CDR3 is built from 13 residues.

A note on this clone: Other DNA sequences from this sample encode an identical CDR3 as well. CDR3 in amino acids: CAWSRQGNQPQHF. CDR3 nucleotide sequence: TGTGCCTGGAGTCGTCAGGGAAACCAGCCCCAGCATTTT. The V and J genes are TRBV30 and TRBJ1-5; possible D gene TRBD1, 5 bases. This CDR3 has 13 amino acids. V was pared by 2 bases and J by 7 bases, with 12 bases between. Germline V gives CDR1 GTSNPN, CDR2 SVGIG (reference sequence).

In this sample, this clone turned up a few times. The rearrangement uses TRBV19 and TRBJ2-2, with TRBD1 identical over 9 bases. Germline trimming cut 5 bases from V and 5 bases from J; bases unmatched to any gene: 3. Germline V CDR1 and CDR2: LNHDA, SQIVND (reference sequence). This CDR3 spans 14 amino acids. The CDR3, as DNA: TGTGCCAGTAGTTCACAGGGGGCAACCGGGGAGCTGTTTTTT. It is translated as CASSSQGATGELFF.

V and J are TRBV18 and TRBJ1-3; D is uncertain. Germline V gene sequence: CDR1 KGHSH, CDR2 LQKENI. Trimming took off 3 bases at V and 2 bases at J, with 20 bases between the two ends. The CDR3 contains 18 residues. CDR3 sequence (DNA): TGTGCCAGCTCACCCGTTATATCCTCAGAGGGCCCTGGAAACACCATATATTTT. Amino acids: CASSPVISSEGPGNTIYF.

This sequence joins TRBV9 and TRBJ1-1; D gene ambiguous. V dropped 0 bases and J dropped 4 bases, with 7 bases sitting between them. Looked up from germline, CDR1 is SGDLS and CDR2 is YYNGEE. The CDR3 sequence is 13 residues long. In DNA form, the CDR3 reads TGTGCCAGCAGCGTAGGCTGGAGCACTGAAGCTTTCTTT. Translation: CASSVGWSTEAFF.

This rearrangement joins TRBV4-1 to TRBJ2-1, with D maybe TRBD1 (5 bases). Trimming stripped 4 bases from V and 2 bases from J, with 18 bases between. CDR3 size: 17 residues. Germline lookup yields CDR1 MGHRA and CDR2 YSYEKL. This CDR3 reads CASSLLLFQGPYNEQFF. The CDR3 DNA follows: TGCGCCAGCAGCCTCCTATTGTTCCAGGGCCCCTACAATGAGCAGTTCTTC.

This clone was detected once. This chain uses TRBV4-3 with TRBJ1-2; D is ambiguous. The CDR3 sequence is 14 residues long. V lost 0 bases, J lost 4 bases, and 9 bases lay in between. CDR1 and CDR2 (germline): LGHNA, YSLEER. The CDR3 DNA is TGCGCCAGCAGCCAAGAGGGAGAAACCTATGGCTACACCTTC. The encoded protein is CASSQEGETYGYTF.